Presented here are 25 T cell receptor beta chains from one specimen sequenced in a study of blood T cell repertoires in COVID-19. Repertoires were generated with immunoSEQ multiplex PCR, while TCRdb's copy carries only in-frame clones and drops some. This table has some 300,000 clones, around nine tenths appearing once. The material sequenced was PBMCs or T cells enriched from blood (not recorded which). Receptor source: a woman aged 55-70 years in a cohort exposed to, infected with or recovered from COVID-19 (not recorded which).

V is TRBV5-1 and J is TRBJ2-1; possibly TRBD1 for D (5 bases). The germline gives CDR1 SGHRS, CDR2 YFSETQ. This CDR3 spans 12 amino acids. Trimming cost V 2 bases and J 7 bases, with 7 bases left between them. CDR3 bases: TGCGCCAGCAGCTTCCAGGGAAATGAGCAGTTCTTC. Translation: CASSFQGNEQFF.

V is TRBV23-1 and J is TRBJ1-1; a possible D gene is TRBD1 (5 bases). TRBV23-1 has ORF status, its function being uncertain. Trimming removed 0 bases from V and 4 bases from J, with 12 bases in between. The CDR3 has 15 amino acids. CDR3 DNA: TGCGCCAGCAGTCAATCTACGGCAGGGTCCACTGAAGCTTTCTTT. It codes for CASSQSTAGSTEAFF.

The rearrangement uses TRBV18 and TRBJ2-7, with 11 bases lining up with TRBD2. The CDR3 is 15 residues long. Germline lookup yields CDR1 KGHSH and CDR2 LQKENI. The J segment lost 7 bases and the V segment lost 6 bases, leaving 11 bases of the junction unmatched. CDR3 DNA sequence: TGTGCCAGCTCTCCGTTAGCGGGAGGGCCAGATGAGCAGTACTTC. This translates into CASSPLAGGPDEQYF. Based on the CDR3 plus reference TRBV18 and TRBJ2-7, the full variable domain is NAGVMQNPRHLVRRRGQEARLRCSPMKGHSHVYWYRQLPEEGLKFMVYLQKENIIDESGMPKERFSAEFPKEGPSILRIQQVVRGDSAAYFCASSPLAGGPDEQYFGPGTRLTVT.

V and J are TRBV7-8 and TRBJ1-5; TRBD1 agrees at 8 bases. The CDR3 extends over 15 amino acids. CDR1 SGHVS and CDR2 FQNEAQ come from the germline V gene. V shed 5 bases and J 11 bases; nucleotides not matched to a gene: 14. The CDR3 loop is CASSPRTGMMVSQHF. Here the CDR3 DNA reads TGTGCCAGCAGCCCCCGGACAGGGATGATGGTGTCCCAGCATTTT. Full variable domain (remainder filled in from reference TRBV7-8 and TRBJ1-5): GAGVSQSPRYKVAKRGQDVALRCDPISGHVSLFWYQQALGQGPEFLTYFQNEAQLDKSGLPSDRFFAERPEGSVSTLKIQRTQQEDSAVYLCASSPRTGMMVSQHFGDGTRLSIL.

The chain combines TRBV28 with TRBJ1-2, with 7 positions matching TRBD1. CDR1 and CDR2 from the germline V gene are MDHEN and SYDVKM. V lost 6 bases, J lost 8 bases, and 9 bases stayed unmatched. The CDR3 is 13 residues long. The DNA for the CDR3 is TGTGCCAGCAGGACCAACAGGGGTCAAGGCTACACCTTC. It yields the protein CASRTNRGQGYTF.

The rearrangement uses TRBV13 and TRBJ1-2, with D possibly TRBD1 on 5 matching bases. The CDR3 loop spans 15 amino acids. Germline-derived CDR1 and CDR2 are PRHDT and FYEKMQ (reference sequence). Trimming stripped 0 bases from V and 0 bases from J, with 8 bases between. CDR3 sequence: CASSLGQEANYGYTF. DNA for the CDR3: TGTGCCAGCAGCTTAGGACAGGAAGCTAACTATGGCTACACCTTC.

The genes are TRBV29-1 and TRBJ2-5; TRBD1 might be the D (5 bases). In germline, CDR1 is SQVTM, CDR2 ANQGSEA. Trimming removed 4 bases from V and 5 bases from J, with 14 bases in between. This CDR3 has 13 amino acids. The CDR3 DNA follows: TGCAGCGTTGGGGGCCAGGGTGGTGAGACCCAGTACTTC. Translated: CSVGGQGGETQYF.

This rearrangement joins TRBV5-1 to TRBJ2-2; D may be TRBD1 (6 bases). Germline V gene data show CDR1 as SGHRS and CDR2 as YFSETQ. V lost 6 bases, J lost 1 base, and 13 bases lay in between. CDR3 size: 15 residues. CDR3 sequence reads: CASNKGVENTGELFF. In DNA form, the CDR3 reads TGCGCCAGCAACAAGGGGGTGGAGAACACCGGGGAGCTGTTTTTT. Combining the CDR3 with reference TRBV5-1 and TRBJ2-2 gives the whole variable domain KAGVTQTPRYLIKTRGQQVTLSCSPISGHRSVSWYQQTPGQGLQFLFEYFSETQRNKGNFPGRFSGRQFSNSRSEMNVSTLELGDSALYLCASNKGVENTGELFFGEGSRLTVL.

J is TRBJ1-1 and V is TRBV9, with 7 positions matching TRBD1. The CDR3 loop spans 14 amino acids. Looked up from germline, CDR1 is SGDLS and CDR2 is YYNGEE. V was pared by 4 bases and J by 2 bases, with 5 bases of the junction left unmatched. This CDR3 is CASSIGTENTEAFF. CDR3 nucleotide sequence: TGTGCCAGCAGCATTGGGACAGAAAACACTGAAGCTTTCTTT.

This chain joins TRBV29-1 and TRBJ2-1; 10 nucleotides agree with TRBD2. CDR3 length: 12 residues. Looked up from germline, CDR1 is SQVTM and CDR2 is ANQGSEA. V lost 4 bases to trimming and J lost 6 bases; unmatched junction nucleotides: 0. The CDR3 DNA sequence: TGCAGCGTTGGACTAGCGGGCAATGAGCAGTTCTTC. It yields the protein CSVGLAGNEQFF.

This sequence joins TRBV21-1 and TRBJ1-2; the DNA was not used to check the table's D call, TRBD1. TRBV21-1 is termed a pseudogene. CDR3 length: 17 residues. The CDR3 spells CASSKDGCRDTLYGYTF. The CDR3, as DNA: TGTGCCAGCAGCAAAGACGGGTGCAGGGATACACTCTATGGCTACACCTTC.

The chain combines TRBV28 with TRBJ2-1; 7 bases align to TRBD1. With 5 bases clipped from V and 8 bases from J, the junction kept 12 bases outside the gene matches. The germline V gene has CDR1 MDHEN and CDR2 SYDVKM. This CDR3 has 15 residues. As DNA, the CDR3 is TGTGCCAGCAGTGCTTCCAGACAGGGTCGGGATGAGCAGTTCTTC. It translates to CASSASRQGRDEQFF. Full variable domain (missing parts from reference TRBV28 and TRBJ2-1): DVKVTQSSRYLVKRTGEKVFLECVQDMDHENMFWYRQDPGLGLRLIYFSYDVKMKEKGDIPEGYSVSREKKERFSLILESASTNQTSMYLCASSASRQGRDEQFFGPGTRLTVL.

The chain couples TRBV6-5 to TRBJ2-7, with 9 bases identical to TRBD1. The V and J ends lost 7 bases and 0 bases, in that order; junction bases with no gene match: 7. CDR3 length: 15 amino acids. Germline V gene data show CDR1 as MNHEY and CDR2 as SVGAGI. The CDR3 sequence is CASTPDRGSSYEQYF. In nucleotides, the CDR3 is TGTGCCAGCACACCAGACAGGGGGAGCTCCTACGAGCAGTACTTC.

CDR3: CACGQDRSYEQYF. CDR3 DNA: TGTGCCTGCGGGCAGGATCGCTCCTACGAGCAGTACTTC. The rearrangement joins TRBV2 to TRBJ2-7, with a possible D match to TRBD2 (5 bases). With 11 bases removed from V and 0 bases from J, the gap between germline ends came to 14 bases. CDR1 SNHLY and CDR2 FYNNEI come from the germline V gene. This CDR3 region has 13 residues.

The rearrangement joins TRBV7-9 to TRBJ2-3; D is possibly TRBD1 (6 bases). The CDR3 consists of 14 residues. CDR1 and CDR2 from the germline V gene are SEHNR and FQNEAQ (reference sequence). The V gene lost 4 bases and the J gene lost 3 bases, with 11 bases spanning the gap. CDR3 protein: CASSSWGRTDTQYF. The CDR3 DNA reads TGTGCCAGCAGCTCCTGGGGGCGGACAGATACGCAGTATTTT.

V usage is TRBV30 and J usage is TRBJ1-5; D remains ambiguous. The V gene lost 0 bases and the J gene lost 0 bases, with 12 bases spanning the gap. From germline, CDR1 is GTSNPN and CDR2 SVGIG (reference sequence). CDR3 length equals 16 residues. CDR3 amino acids: CAWSVRATDSNQPQHF. In DNA form, the CDR3 reads TGTGCCTGGAGTGTACGAGCCACCGATAGCAATCAGCCCCAGCATTTT.

The V gene is TRBV24-1, the J gene TRBJ1-2; 7 nucleotides line up with TRBD1. This CDR3 comprises 14 residues. The trim removed 3 bases at V and 6 bases at J, leaving 6 bases unmatched. CDR1 is KGHDR, CDR2 SFDVKD, per germline. CDR3 in DNA: TGTGCCACCAGTGATCCGGACAGGAACGATGGCTACACCTTC. Translating gives CATSDPDRNDGYTF.

The table lists this clone with a few counts. V and J are TRBV28 and TRBJ1-5; 7 bases are a match to TRBD1. CDR1 and CDR2 (germline): MDHEN, SYDVKM. V lost 6 bases, J lost 3 bases, and 8 bases stayed unmatched. The CDR3 consists of 15 residues. CDR3 sequence (DNA): TGTGCCAGCAGCCAGACTACAGGGGTCAATCAGCCCCAGCATTTT. Translation: CASSQTTGVNQPQHF.

This chain uses TRBV7-9 with TRBJ2-1; 9 nucleotides line up with TRBD1. The CDR3 loop spans 18 amino acids. Losses at the gene ends were 5 bases for V and 11 bases for J; bases not matched to a gene: 22. Germline values: CDR1 SEHNR, CDR2 FQNEAQ (reference sequence). CDR3 bases: TGTGCCAGCAGCCCTGGTCGTACCGGGACAGGGTCGTCAGAAAAGCAGTTCTTC. This translates into CASSPGRTGTGSSEKQFF.

The chain couples TRBV21-1 to TRBJ1-5; no DNA check was done on the table's D call, TRBD1. TRBV21-1 constitutes a pseudogene. The CDR3 has 13 amino acids. CDR3 nucleotides: TGTGCCAGCAGCAAACGCAGTACTCAGCCCCAGCATTTT. Amino acid sequence: CASSKRSTQPQHF.

As for this clone: Additional DNA sequences in this sample encode the identical CDR3. This chain connects TRBV25-1 to TRBJ1-5; 8 positions match TRBD1. The J segment lost 2 bases and the V segment lost 1 base, leaving 4 bases of the junction unmatched. The CDR3 consists of 16 residues. CDR1 and CDR2 (germline): MGHDK, SYGVNS. CDR3 bases: TGTGCCAGCAGTGAATCAGGGGGCCTTGGCAATCAGCCCCAGCATTTT. This encodes CASSESGGLGNQPQHF.

The rearrangement uses TRBV27 and TRBJ2-4, with 9 positions matching TRBD1. This CDR3 has 14 amino acids. The J segment lost 7 bases and the V segment lost 6 bases, leaving 7 bases of the junction unmatched. Germline V gene sequence: CDR1 MNHEY, CDR2 SMNVEV (reference sequence). The CDR3 protein is CASRDRGGTNIQYF. The CDR3 region has the DNA TGTGCCAGCAGGGACAGGGGCGGGACGAACATTCAGTACTTC.

The rearrangement joins TRBV13 to TRBJ2-1; possibly TRBD1 for D (6 bases). The germline V gene encodes CDR1 PRHDT and CDR2 FYEKMQ (reference sequence). The CDR3 loop spans 13 amino acids. V was trimmed by 5 bases and J by 7 bases, leaving 12 bases between them. DNA of the CDR3: TGTGCCAGCAGCCCGGAAGGGGGTAATGAGCAGTTCTTC. Its translation: CASSPEGGNEQFF.

With regard to this clone: Different DNA sequences within this sample yield the same CDR3. The rearrangement uses TRBV28 and TRBJ1-5; a possible D gene is TRBD1 (6 bases). Germline V gene data show CDR1 as MDHEN and CDR2 as SYDVKM. The ends were cut back, 6 bases at V and 0 bases at J, with 12 bases in the middle. The CDR3 totals 15 residues. The CDR3 nucleotides are TGTGCCAGCAGCCCAAGGACAGATAGCAATCAGCCCCAGCATTTT. It yields the protein CASSPRTDSNQPQHF.

The rearrangement links TRBV3-1 (or the pseudogene TRBV3-2) to TRBJ1-2; 8 bases match TRBD1. The CDR3 contains 17 residues. The ends lost 4 bases at V and 5 bases at J; junction bases unmatched: 15. Germline assignment: CDR1 LGHDT and CDR2 YNNKEL (reference sequence). Here the CDR3 DNA reads TGTGCCAGCAGCCCTTGGGCAGGGGGCGGTTCAACGTATGGCTACACCTTC. Translation gives CASSPWAGGGSTYGYTF.